The 20 T cell receptor beta chains below all came from one sample that was sequenced in a study of CD4 T cells in relation to SARS-CoV-2 and coronaviruses. This table comes from immunoSEQ multiplex PCR, and its TCRdb copy is limited to in-frame clones, with some not included. The top ten hold approximately 28% of the sample, which has some 20,000 clones, 65% to 80% seen once. The unexposed donors gave CD4+ T cells in about 2011-2018, prior to COVID-19. Isolation of CD4+ T cells took place after about eleven days in culture. Antigens for these TCRs are unknown. Sequencing input: CD4+ T cells from PBMCs, cultured in vitro. These receptors originate from a human donor in good health.

In this sample, this clone turned up a few times. The CDR3 protein is CASSPGQRVDEQYF. DNA for the CDR3: TGTGCCAGCAGCCCCGGCCAGAGAGTTGACGAGCAGTACTTC. This chain joins TRBV5-4 and TRBJ2-7; the D is unclear. Between the trimmed V and J ends, which lost 4 bases and 5 bases, there was a span of 16 bases. Germline CDR1 SGHNT, CDR2 YYREEE (reference sequence). The CDR3 is 14 residues long.

The chain recombines TRBV2 with TRBJ1-2, with D hard to call. The V and J ends lost 6 bases and 4 bases respectively, with 9 bases between them. The CDR3 runs 12 residues. From germline, CDR1 is SNHLY and CDR2 FYNNEI. DNA of the CDR3: TGTGCCAGCAGCGGGCCGACCTATGGCTACACCTTC. This encodes CASSGPTYGYTF.

The genes are TRBV18 and TRBJ1-2; TRBD1 matches 7 bases. The CDR3 has 14 amino acids. V trimming: 6 bases; J trimming: 4 bases; junction bases outside the gene matches: 8. The germline CDR1 and CDR2 sequences are KGHSH and LQKENI. CDR3 DNA: TGTGCCAGCTCCTCGACAGGGAATAGCTATGGCTACACCTTC. This translates into CASSSTGNSYGYTF.

The V call is TRBV4-2, the J call TRBJ2-2; 8 nucleotides match TRBD2. The CDR3 is 17 amino acids. V lost 4 bases to trimming and J lost 8 bases; unmatched junction nucleotides: 15. CDR1 is LGHNA and CDR2 is YNFKEQ in the germline V gene. The CDR3 region has the DNA TGTGCCAGCAGCCCTACCGGACTAGCCCCGTCTCTGGGGGAGCTGTTTTTT. Protein sequence: CASSPTGLAPSLGELFF.

The rearrangement joins TRBV5-6 to TRBJ2-7; D is possibly TRBD1 (5 bases). The CDR3 contains 13 residues. The germline gives CDR1 SGHDT, CDR2 YYEEEE. V lost 4 bases to trimming and J lost 2 bases, with 10 bases between them. CDR3 sequence: CASSPDTTYEQYF. CDR3 coding DNA: TGTGCCAGCAGCCCGGACACTACCTACGAGCAGTACTTC.

This chain links TRBV5-6 with TRBJ1-2; D ambiguous. The CDR3 runs to 14 residues. The V gene lost 4 bases and the J gene lost 2 bases, with 12 bases spanning the gap. Germline-derived CDR1 and CDR2 are SGHDT and YYEEEE. The CDR3 loop reads CASSPRAANYGYTF. The CDR3 region has the DNA TGTGCCAGCAGCCCTCGGGCGGCGAACTATGGCTACACCTTC. Full variable domain (rest looked up from reference TRBV5-6 and TRBJ1-2): DAGVTQSPTHLIKTRGQQVTLRCSPKSGHDTVSWYQQALGQGPQFIFQYYEEEERQRGNFPDRFSGHQFPNYSSELNVNALLLGDSALYLCASSPRAANYGYTFGSGTRLTVV.

This clone appeared a few times. V usage is TRBV12-5 and J usage is TRBJ2-4; perhaps TRBD1 as D (6 bases). The CDR3 is 13 amino acids. The V and J ends lost 5 bases and 5 bases respectively, with 10 bases between them. The V gene's germline CDR1 is LGHNT and CDR2 FRNRAP. The CDR3, as DNA: TGTGCTAGTGGTCGCTGGACAGAAAACATTCAGTACTTC. Protein product: CASGRWTENIQYF.

This clone has a handful of counts. The V gene is TRBV3-1 (or the pseudogene TRBV3-2), the J gene TRBJ2-7; no clear D. Between the trimmed V and J ends, which lost 2 bases and 0 bases, there was a span of 14 bases. The CDR3 is made up of 16 amino acids. Germline lookup yields CDR1 LGHDT and CDR2 YNNKEL (reference sequence). Here the CDR3 DNA reads TGTGCCAGCAGCCAATACGGAACCCAGAGCTCCTACGAGCAGTACTTC. Its translation: CASSQYGTQSSYEQYF.

V and J are TRBV6-5 and TRBJ1-3, with 7 bases lining up with TRBD1. V lost 6 bases and J lost 1; bases outside the gene matches: 6. CDR1 and CDR2 from the germline V gene are MNHEY and SVGAGI. The CDR3 extends over 15 amino acids. The CDR3 sequence: CASSAQGLSGNTIYF. DNA of the CDR3: TGTGCCAGCAGCGCACAGGGGTTATCTGGAAACACCATATATTTT.

In nucleotides, the CDR3 is TGTGCCAGCGCTGACAGTATTAATCAGCCCCAGCATTTT. Amino acid sequence: CASADSINQPQHF. The V call is TRBV6-5, the J call TRBJ1-5, with D possibly matching TRBD1 (5 bases). This CDR3 is built from 13 residues. V was trimmed by 8 bases and J by 4 bases, leaving 12 bases between them. Looked up from germline, CDR1 is MNHEY and CDR2 is SVGAGI.

The chain couples TRBV3-1 (or the pseudogene TRBV3-2) to TRBJ2-7; D ambiguous. Trimming pared 1 base from V and 0 bases from J, leaving 4 bases between. The CDR3 runs 13 residues. CDR1 and CDR2 (germline): LGHDT, YNNKEL (reference sequence). DNA for the CDR3: TGTGCCAGCAGCCAAGTTTCCTCCTACGAGCAGTACTTC. Amino acids: CASSQVSSYEQYF.

V and J are TRBV6-5 and TRBJ1-1; D not resolved. The CDR3 is 12 residues long. The V gene lost 11 bases and the J gene lost 4 bases, with 14 bases spanning the gap. CDR1 is MNHEY and CDR2 is SVGAGI in the germline V gene. CDR3 protein: CAGAEWSTEAFF. In DNA, the CDR3 is TGTGCCGGCGCCGAGTGGAGCACTGAAGCTTTCTTT.

The chain joins TRBV6-4 to TRBJ2-1; possibly TRBD2 for D (6 bases). This CDR3 is built from 13 residues. V lost 3 bases to trimming and J lost 12 bases, with 15 bases between them. Germline V gives CDR1 MRHNA, CDR2 SNTAGT. The CDR3 reads CASSENGGGVQFF. The CDR3 nucleotides read TGTGCCAGCAGTGAAAACGGCGGAGGGGTGCAGTTCTTC.

V and J are TRBV10-2 and TRBJ2-5; 8 nucleotides agree with TRBD1. From germline, CDR1 is WSHSY and CDR2 SAAADI. Unmatched junction bases numbered 6, after V lost 4 bases and J lost 2 bases. This CDR3 region has 15 residues. The CDR3 protein is CASSGLTGGQETQYF. CDR3 sequence (DNA): TGCGCCAGCAGTGGTTTAACAGGGGGACAAGAGACCCAGTACTTC.

This chain uses TRBV6-1 with TRBJ1-2, with D uncertain. Trimming cost V 1 base and J 7 bases, with 7 bases left between them. CDR1 and CDR2 from the germline V gene are MNHNS and SASEGT. The CDR3 totals 12 residues. CDR3 DNA: TGTGCCAGCAGTGAAGTGCGGGTTGGCTACACCTTC. This codes for CASSEVRVGYTF.

The chain is built from TRBV6-5 and TRBJ2-7, with TRBD2 matching over 12 bases. The germline V gene has CDR1 MNHEY and CDR2 SVGAGI. After removal of 8 bases from V and 5 bases from J, the junction contained 10 bases not matched to a gene. The CDR3 is 15 amino acids. CDR3 protein: CASVASGRAGDEQYF. In nucleotides, the CDR3 is TGTGCCAGCGTCGCTAGCGGGAGGGCCGGGGACGAGCAGTACTTC.

This clone was seen only once. The chain employs TRBV5-4 and TRBJ2-7; 13 bases fit TRBD2. V was clipped by 3 bases and J by 5 bases; unmatched bases: 8. Per germline, CDR1 SGHNT and CDR2 YYREEE (reference sequence). This CDR3 comprises 16 residues. The CDR3 region has the DNA TGTGCCAGCAGCTCCAGGACTAGCGGGAGTCTTAACGAGCAGTACTTC. This encodes CASSSRTSGSLNEQYF.

This rearrangement joins TRBV4-1 to TRBJ1-1; D gene ambiguous. Germline loops: CDR1 MGHRA, CDR2 YSYEKL. The V gene lost 1 base and the J gene lost 1 base, with 10 bases spanning the gap. There are 15 residues in the CDR3. For the CDR3, the DNA is TGCGCCAGCAGCCAAGTTATCGCCTCGAACACTGAAGCTTTCTTT. This codes for CASSQVIASNTEAFF.

This chain links TRBV18 with TRBJ2-7, with D maybe TRBD1 (5 bases). V was cut by 0 bases and J by 7 bases, with 16 bases left in between. Per germline, CDR1 KGHSH and CDR2 LQKENI. This CDR3 has 15 amino acids. The CDR3 DNA follows: TGTGCCAGCTCACCACCCAGGGCAACTTGGCGGGAGCAGTACTTC. This gives the protein CASSPPRATWREQYF.

The chain couples TRBV5-1 to TRBJ2-5; 9 nucleotides match TRBD2. V lost 0 bases and J lost 2; bases outside the gene matches: 5. The CDR3 covers 16 residues. The germline V gene has CDR1 SGHRS and CDR2 YFSETQ. The CDR3 DNA sequence: TGCGCCAGCAGCTTGGTGCTAGCGGGATATCAAGAGACCCAGTACTTC. Translation gives CASSLVLAGYQETQYF.